The text below deals with one T cell receptor (beta chain). The data belong to a study of control samples from healthy donors and cancer patients. The CDR3 has 12 amino acids. Germline-derived CDR1 and CDR2 are MNHEY and SVGAGI. With 6 bases removed from V and 4 bases from J, the gap between germline ends came to 9 bases. The data were produced by immunoSEQ multiplex PCR, yet TCRdb's version contains in-frame clones alone and is incomplete. This table has about 160,000 clones, around 90% appearing once. Input material: blood. This receptor was taken from a man under 40 in good health. The gene calls are TRBV6-5 and TRBJ1-1; D remains unclear. The CDR3 loop is CASSSIRTEAFF. The CDR3 region has the DNA TGTGCCAGCAGCTCTATACGCACTGAAGCTTTCTTT.